These T cell receptor beta chains were read from a single sample in a study of low-dose radiotherapy and immunotherapy resistance in tumors. MiXCR, applied by TCRdb to the reads, yields one record per CDR3 protein. The repertoire holds some 71,000 distinct CDR3 sequences, with more than 25% as singletons. Sample: PBMCs, taken before treatment. The source is a female donor with ovarian cancer. The CDR3 runs from the conserved cysteine through the conserved F or W. A D gene is named only where the DNA matches it firmly. Rows give clone size only sometimes, using once, few, many, or a class for an expanded clone.

j_call v_call d_call clone_size cdr3_nt cdr3_aa
TRBJ2-7 TRBV15 NA many TGTGCCACCAGCAGAGATTCGGCGCCAGCCTACGAGCAGTACTTC CATSRDSAPAYEQYF
TRBJ2-1 TRBV28 TRBD2 NA TGTGCCAGCAGTCGGACTAGCGGGAGAAATGAGCAGTTCTTC CASSRTSGRNEQFF
TRBJ1-1 TRBV13 NA many TGTGCCAGCAGCTTAGGACCTCAGGGGAGCACTGAAGCTTTCTTT CASSLGPQGSTEAFF
TRBJ1-2 TRBV7-2 NA many TGTGCCAGCAGCTTAGAGAGTAGGAGACAGGTCGTCGGGCCCTATGGCTACACCTTC CASSLESRRQVVGPYGYTF
TRBJ2-7 TRBV29-1 NA many TGCAGCGTTGAGCGAGCCTACGAGCAGTACTTC CSVERAYEQYF
TRBJ2-7 TRBV4-2 TRBD2 many TGTGCCAGCAGCCAAGTTAGCGGGGGGCCCTCCTACGAGCAGTACTTC CASSQVSGGPSYEQYF
TRBJ2-7 TRBV28 TRBD1 many TGTGCCAGCAGACCCCCGGACAGGGGGCAGCAGTACTTC CASRPPDRGQQYF
TRBJ2-4 TRBV5-5 NA many TGTGCCAGCAGCTGGGCCCCAGGAGGCGACATTCAGTACTTC CASSWAPGGDIQYF
TRBJ1-6 TRBV30 NA many TGTGCCTGGACCCCCGGACATCGGGCGACAAATTCACCCCTCCACTTT CAWTPGHRATNSPLHF
TRBJ1-1 TRBV7-2 NA many TGTGCCAGCAGCTTAGATCGGGGGCCCCGGGAAGCTTTCTTT CASSLDRGPREAFF
TRBJ1-1 TRBV29-1 NA many TGCAGCGTCATCAGCCCCGGACTTAGGAACACTGAAGCTTTCTTT CSVISPGLRNTEAFF
TRBJ2-7 TRBV28 NA NA TGTGCCAGCAGTTTGGGTGGGGCAGGGCGCGAGCAGTACTTC CASSLGGAGREQYF
TRBJ2-3 TRBV10-3 NA NA TGTGCCATCAAGGGCGGGACCACAGATACGCAGTATTTT CAIKGGTTDTQYF
TRBJ1-1 TRBV5-1 NA few TGCGCCAGCAGCTGGTCCGGGGCGAACACTGAAGCTTTCTTT CASSWSGANTEAFF
TRBJ2-2 TRBV10-2 NA many TGCGCCAGCAAAAGAACAAGGGACGTCACCGGGGAGCTGTTTTTT CASKRTRDVTGELFF
TRBJ2-7 TRBV5-4 NA many TGTGCCAGCAGCTTGTCTTGGTCTCACAGCTCCTACGAGCAGTACTTC CASSLSWSHSSYEQYF
TRBJ2-5 TRBV5-6 NA NA TGTGCCAGCAGTTCTGGGACCGCGGCCTGGAAGACCCAGTACTTC CASSSGTAAWKTQYF
TRBJ2-1 TRBV19 TRBD1 many TGTGCCAGTAGTCTCCTTCCCGGACAGGGTTACAATGAGCAGTTCTTC CASSLLPGQGYNEQFF
TRBJ2-1 TRBV20-1 NA NA TGCAGTGCAACGGGGGCGGGCAATGAGCAGTTCTTC CSATGAGNEQFF
TRBJ1-6 TRBV9 NA few TGTGCCAGCAGCGTAGGTCCAGGGGAGTCTAATTCACCCCTCCACTTT CASSVGPGESNSPLHF
TRBJ2-2 TRBV7-3 NA many TGTGCCAGCAGCCCCTCCTCTGGTACCGGGGAGCTGTTTTTT CASSPSSGTGELFF
TRBJ2-4 TRBV7-2 NA many TGTGCCAGCAGCTGGGGGGCGGGAAACATTCAGTACTTC CASSWGAGNIQYF
TRBJ2-7 TRBV19 NA many TGTGCCAGTAGTAACGGGGGCCTCTACGAGCAGTACTTC CASSNGGLYEQYF
TRBJ2-1 TRBV29-1 NA many TGCAGCGTTAAATGGATTAATGAGCAGTTCTTC CSVKWINEQFF
TRBJ1-2 TRBV19 NA NA TGTGCCAGTAGTAGTCGAGGGACGGAGGCTAACTATGGCTACACCTTC CASSSRGTEANYGYTF
TRBJ2-1 TRBV7-6 TRBD2 NA TGTGCCAGCAGCGACCGGGTAGCGGGGGGTTACAATGAGCAGTTCTTC CASSDRVAGGYNEQFF
TRBJ1-5 TRBV30 NA many TGTGCCTGGAGTGTACGGGGCAATCAGCCCCAGCATTTT CAWSVRGNQPQHF
TRBJ2-1 TRBV11-1 NA few TGTGCCAGCAGCTTGTTCCTTAACAATGAGCAGTTCTTC CASSLFLNNEQFF
TRBJ2-1 TRBV6-2/TRBV6-3 NA many TGTGCCAGCACCAAAGGGAGCGGGTTCGTGCAGTTCTTC CASTKGSGFVQFF
TRBJ1-1 TRBV20-1 TRBD1 many TGCAGTGCTAGAGATCCCAGGGGGGGAAACACTGAAGCTTTCTTT CSARDPRGGNTEAFF
TRBJ2-3 TRBV13 TRBD2 many TGTGCAATGAGGACCGGGACTAGTCGGACCGGAGATACGCAGTATTTT CAMRTGTSRTGDTQYF
TRBJ2-5 TRBV11-3 NA NA TGTGCCAGCAGCTTATCACCAGTTCAGGAGACCCAGTACTTC CASSLSPVQETQYF
TRBJ1-5 TRBV28 NA NA TGTGCCAGCCGAGGGGCAGGTGATCAGCCCCAGCATTTT CASRGAGDQPQHF
TRBJ2-3 TRBV20-1 NA many TGCAGTGCTAGACCGGGGTTCAGCACAGATACGCAGTATTTT CSARPGFSTDTQYF
TRBJ2-3 TRBV12-3/TRBV12-4 TRBD2 many TGTGCCAGCAGTCCCCGGGGACTAGCGGGAGTGAAGACGCAGTATTTT CASSPRGLAGVKTQYF
TRBJ1-3 TRBV6-6 NA many TGTGCCAGCAGTTACTCGGCAGGTCCCTCTGGAAACACCATATATTTT CASSYSAGPSGNTIYF
TRBJ1-4 TRBV7-2 TRBD1 many TGTGCCAGCAGCCCCTCCGGGACAGGGGTCGAAAAACTGTTTTTT CASSPSGTGVEKLFF
TRBJ2-1 TRBV6-2/TRBV6-3 NA many TGTGCCAGCTCCGGGATATCGAATGAGCAGTTCTTC CASSGISNEQFF
TRBJ2-3 TRBV6-2/TRBV6-3 NA medium-sized TGTGCCAGCAGTTCCCTAGCTCTGAGAACGACAGATACGCAGTATTTT CASSSLALRTTDTQYF
TRBJ1-1 TRBV2 NA many TGTGCCAGCAGTGAAGCCCTACTGGAAGGTGAGGCTTTCTTT CASSEALLEGEAFF
TRBJ2-1 TRBV5-1 TRBD2 NA TGCGCCAGCAGCTTGGGTGTTAGCGGGAGGACCTACAATGAGCAGTTCTTC CASSLGVSGRTYNEQFF
TRBJ1-3 TRBV3-1 NA many TGTGCCAGCAGCCGCGCCCTCTCTGGAAACACCATATATTTT CASSRALSGNTIYF
TRBJ2-3 TRBV11-1 NA many TGTGCCAGCAGCTTAAATTTTAAAGATACGCAGTATTTT CASSLNFKDTQYF
TRBJ2-7 TRBV28 TRBD2 few TGTGCCAGTATAGCGGGAGACGTGACCTACGAGCAGTACTTC CASIAGDVTYEQYF